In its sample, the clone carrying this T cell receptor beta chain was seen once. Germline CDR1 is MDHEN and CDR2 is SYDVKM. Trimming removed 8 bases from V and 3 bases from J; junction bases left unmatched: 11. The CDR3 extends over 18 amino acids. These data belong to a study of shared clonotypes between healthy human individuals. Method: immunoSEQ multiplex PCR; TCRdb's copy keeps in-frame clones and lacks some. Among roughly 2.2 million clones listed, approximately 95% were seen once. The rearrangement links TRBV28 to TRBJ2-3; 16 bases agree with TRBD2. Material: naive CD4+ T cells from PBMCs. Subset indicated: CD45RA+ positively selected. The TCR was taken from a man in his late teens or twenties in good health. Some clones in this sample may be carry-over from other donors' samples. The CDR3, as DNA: TGTGCCAGCCTTTCCTCGGGACTAGCGGGAGGGCTGACAGATACGCAGTATTTT. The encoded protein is CASLSSGLAGGLTDTQYF.